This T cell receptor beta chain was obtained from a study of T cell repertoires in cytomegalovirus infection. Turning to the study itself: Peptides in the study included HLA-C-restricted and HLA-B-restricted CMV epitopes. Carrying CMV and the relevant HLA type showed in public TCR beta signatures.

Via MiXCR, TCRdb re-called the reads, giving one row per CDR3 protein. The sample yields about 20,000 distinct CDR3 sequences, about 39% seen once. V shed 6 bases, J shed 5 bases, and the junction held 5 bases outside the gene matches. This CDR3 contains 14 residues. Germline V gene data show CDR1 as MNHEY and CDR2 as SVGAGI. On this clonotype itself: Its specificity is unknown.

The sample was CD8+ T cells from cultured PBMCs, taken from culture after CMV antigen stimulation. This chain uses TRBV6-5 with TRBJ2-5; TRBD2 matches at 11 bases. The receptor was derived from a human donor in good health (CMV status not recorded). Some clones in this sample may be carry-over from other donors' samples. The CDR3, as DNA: TGTGCCAGCAGCAGACTAGCGGGAAGGGAGACCCAGTACTTC. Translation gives CASSRLAGRETQYF.